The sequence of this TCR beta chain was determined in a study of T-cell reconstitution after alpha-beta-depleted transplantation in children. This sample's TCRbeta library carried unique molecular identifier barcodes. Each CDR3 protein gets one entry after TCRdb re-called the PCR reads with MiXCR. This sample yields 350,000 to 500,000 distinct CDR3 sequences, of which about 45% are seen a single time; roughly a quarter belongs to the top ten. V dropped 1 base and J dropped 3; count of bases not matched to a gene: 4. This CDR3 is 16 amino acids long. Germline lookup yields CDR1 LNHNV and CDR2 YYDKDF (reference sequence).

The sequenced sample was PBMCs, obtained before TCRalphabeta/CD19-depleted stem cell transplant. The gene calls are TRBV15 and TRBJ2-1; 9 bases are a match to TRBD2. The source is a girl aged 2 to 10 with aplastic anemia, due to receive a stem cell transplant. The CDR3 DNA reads TGTGCCACCAGCAGAGCCGCTAGCGGGAACTACAATGAGCAGTTCTTC. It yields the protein CATSRAASGNYNEQFF.